Following are 8 T cell receptor beta chains from one sample sequenced in a study of OX40 agonist ivuxolimab in advanced cancers. Some clones are missing from TCRdb's copy, which holds only in-frame ones; the method was immunoSEQ multiplex PCR. The sample has fewer than 80,000 clones, roughly 87% seen once. The input for sequencing was CD4+ or CD8+ T cells sorted from blood, taken in a trial of the OX40 agonist ivuxolimab. These receptor sequences come from an adult with an advanced solid tumor such as melanoma, head and neck, liver or kidney cancer.

This clone showed up just a few times. J is TRBJ1-2 and V is TRBV7-9, with D possibly matching TRBD1 (5 bases). The CDR3 runs 15 residues. The germline V gene encodes CDR1 SEHNR and CDR2 FQNEAQ (reference sequence). With 3 bases removed from V and 7 bases from J, the gap between germline ends came to 18 bases. CDR3 DNA sequence: TGTGCCAGCAGCTTTAGGGGAGGAACTCCTAGTGGCTACACCTTC. This gives the protein CASSFRGGTPSGYTF.

The genes are TRBV28 and TRBJ1-5; D not resolved. This CDR3 has 13 amino acids. Germline loops: CDR1 MDHEN, CDR2 SYDVKM. V was shortened by 6 bases and J by 3 bases, with 9 bases between the two germline ends. The CDR3, as DNA: TGTGCCAGCAGATTAATTTTCAATCAGCCCCAGCATTTT. Translation: CASRLIFNQPQHF.

The genes are TRBV14 and TRBJ2-5; perhaps D is TRBD1 or TRBD2 (5 bases each). The CDR3 runs 17 residues. Germline CDR1 SGHDN, CDR2 FVKESK. Trimming left V 0 bases short and J 5 bases short, with 19 bases between. CDR3 region: CASSQEFGRGRWETQYF. In nucleotides, the CDR3 is TGTGCCAGCAGCCAAGAATTCGGCCGGGGCAGGTGGGAGACCCAGTACTTC.

This chain connects TRBV9 to TRBJ1-4, with D possibly TRBD1 on 5 matching bases. Between the trimmed V and J ends, which lost 0 bases and 7 bases, there was a span of 13 bases. This CDR3 comprises 15 residues. In germline, CDR1 is SGDLS, CDR2 YYNGEE. CDR3 coding DNA: TGTGCCAGCAGCGTAGGTGCAGGGCCGTCTGAAAAACTGTTTTTT. It encodes CASSVGAGPSEKLFF. The complete variable domain, with remaining parts taken from reference TRBV9 and TRBJ1-4, reads DSGVTQTPKHLITATGQRVTLRCSPRSGDLSVYWYQQSLDQGLQFLIQYYNGEERAKGNILERFSAQQFPDLHSELNLSSLELGDSALYFCASSVGAGPSEKLFFGSGTQLSVL.

This chain links TRBV7-2 with TRBJ1-5, with TRBD1 as a possible D gene (5 bases). Trimming took 5 bases from V and 3 from J, leaving 20 bases between them. The germline CDR1 and CDR2 sequences are SGHTA and FQGNSA. CDR3 size: 17 residues. CDR3 coding DNA: TGTGCCAGCAGCCTACGTGGGGCAGGGTATAACAATCAGCCCCAGCATTTT. It is translated as CASSLRGAGYNNQPQHF.

This chain joins TRBV6-4 and TRBJ1-2; 8 positions agree with TRBD1. Germline V gene lookup returns CDR1 MRHNA and CDR2 SNTAGT. This CDR3 comprises 14 residues. Trimming took 5 bases from V and 1 from J; bases not matched to a gene: 3. In DNA, the CDR3 is TGTGCCAGCAGTCCTGGACAGGGTAACTATGGCTACACCTTC. Translated, it gives CASSPGQGNYGYTF.

The chain links TRBV29-1 to TRBJ1-4; the D is unclear. Deletions cut 0 bases from V and 7 bases from J, with 3 bases between. Germline V gene sequence: CDR1 SQVTM, CDR2 ANQGSEA. The CDR3 covers 11 residues. CDR3 sequence (DNA): TGCAGCGTTGAAGAGGTTGAAAAACTGTTTTTT. It encodes CSVEEVEKLFF.

The genes are TRBV7-2 and TRBJ2-1; no definite D call. Trimming cost V 5 bases and J 4 bases, with 12 bases left between them. Germline V gene data show CDR1 as SGHTA and CDR2 as FQGNSA. This CDR3 contains 14 residues. The CDR3 is CASSLTGPYNEQFF. CDR3 sequence (DNA): TGTGCCAGCAGCCTTACCGGCCCTTACAATGAGCAGTTCTTC.